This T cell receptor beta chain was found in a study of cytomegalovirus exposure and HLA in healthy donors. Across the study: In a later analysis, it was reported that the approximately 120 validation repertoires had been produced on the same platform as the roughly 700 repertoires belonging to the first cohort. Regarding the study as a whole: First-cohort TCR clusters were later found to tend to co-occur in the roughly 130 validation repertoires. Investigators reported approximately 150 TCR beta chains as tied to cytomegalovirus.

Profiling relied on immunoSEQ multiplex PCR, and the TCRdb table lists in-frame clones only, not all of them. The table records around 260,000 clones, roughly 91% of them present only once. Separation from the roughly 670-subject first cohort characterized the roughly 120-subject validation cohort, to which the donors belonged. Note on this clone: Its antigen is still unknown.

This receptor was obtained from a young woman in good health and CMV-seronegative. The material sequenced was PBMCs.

CDR3 in amino acids: CASSSDPRRNYGYTF. The DNA of the CDR3 is TGTGCCAGCAGCTCCGATCCCCGGAGGAACTATGGCTACACCTTC. The V and J genes are TRBV7-9 and TRBJ1-2; the D is unclear. The V and J ends lost 4 bases and 2 bases respectively, with 14 bases between them. The CDR3 totals 15 residues. CDR1 and CDR2 from the germline V gene are SEHNR and FQNEAQ (reference sequence).